The T cell receptor (beta chain) under discussion was sequenced for a study of blood T cell repertoires in COVID-19. The length of the CDR3 is 14 residues. V was pared by 3 bases and J by 4 bases, with 4 bases of the junction left unmatched. Germline V gene sequence: CDR1 MDHEN, CDR2 SYDVKM. TCRdb's copy holds only in-frame clones and misses some; the assay was immunoSEQ multiplex PCR. The repertoire holds under 95,000 clones, with 80% to 90% as singletons. The clonotype originates from a man at least 80 years old in a cohort sampled during active COVID-19. Sequencing was done on a sample of peripheral blood. The chain has TRBV28 and TRBJ1-1, with 8 nucleotides matching TRBD1. This chain's CDR3 is CASSFGGTGTEAFF. The DNA of the CDR3 is TGTGCCAGCAGTTTTGGAGGGACAGGCACTGAAGCTTTCTTT.